The following is a T cell receptor beta chain sequence with its context. This specimen comes from a study of OX40 agonist ivuxolimab in advanced cancers. Background on the study: Dosing consisted of intravenous ivuxolimab at 0.01 to 10 mg/kg every 2 weeks. Dose-escalation patients' cancers were hepatocellular carcinoma, melanoma, renal cell or head and neck cancer.

Germline V gives CDR1 SGHVS, CDR2 FQNEAQ. Trimming removed 4 bases from V and 2 bases from J, with 16 bases in between. The CDR3 runs 16 residues. TCRdb keeps only in-frame clones here, not all; method: immunoSEQ multiplex PCR. The sample carries about 29,000 clones, around 79% recorded once. This clonotype originated in an adult with an advanced solid tumor such as melanoma, head and neck, liver or kidney cancer. The chain has TRBV7-8 and TRBJ2-3; either TRBD1 or TRBD2 may fit D (5 bases each). The sequencing here drew on CD4+ or CD8+ T cells sorted from blood, taken in a trial of the OX40 agonist ivuxolimab. The CDR3 DNA is TGTGCCAGCAGCTCAGGGACCTACGGGTTCACAGATACGCAGTATTTT. Translation: CASSSGTYGFTDTQYF. Full variable domain (rest looked up from reference TRBV7-8 and TRBJ2-3): GAGVSQSPRYKVAKRGQDVALRCDPISGHVSLFWYQQALGQGPEFLTYFQNEAQLDKSGLPSDRFFAERPEGSVSTLKIQRTQQEDSAVYLCASSSGTYGFTDTQYFGPGTRLTVL.